The rows below give T cell receptor beta chains drawn from one sample of a study of blood T cells in healthy people across ages. TCRdb reprocessed the 5' RACE reads via MiXCR and lists one record per CDR3 protein. The table records roughly 800,000 distinct CDR3 sequences, roughly 60% of them present only once. The specimen sequenced was blood. These receptors were obtained from a man aged 25-45 years in good health. CDR3s include the opening cysteine and the closing phenylalanine or tryptophan. A D gene is named only where the DNA matches it firmly. Rows give clone size only sometimes, using once, few, many, or a class for an expanded clone.

v_gene	d_gene	abundance	j_gene	CDR3aa	CDR3nt
TRBV28	TRBD2	NA	TRBJ2-3	CASSSPLAGGTDTQYF	TGTGCCAGCAGTTCCCCACTAGCGGGAGGGACAGATACGCAGTATTTT
TRBV5-4	NA	few	TRBJ2-1	CASSSGTRGGNEQFF	TGTGCCAGCAGCTCGGGAACTAGGGGGGGTAATGAGCAGTTCTTC
TRBV29-1	NA	NA	TRBJ2-1	CSVVSQRYNEQFF	TGCAGCGTTGTTAGCCAAAGATACAATGAGCAGTTCTTC
TRBV20-1	TRBD2	NA	TRBJ2-7	CSARVGGGSYEQYF	TGCAGTGCTAGGGTCGGGGGGGGCTCCTACGAGCAGTACTTC
TRBV18	NA	NA	TRBJ2-1	CASSSRDPATGEQFF	TGTGCCAGCTCGTCCCGGGACCCCGCTACGGGCGAGCAGTTCTTC
TRBV30	NA	NA	TRBJ2-5	CAWSQPGVREQYF	TGTGCCTGGAGTCAGCCGGGAGTAAGGGAGCAGTACTTC
TRBV6-2/TRBV6-3	TRBD2	NA	TRBJ2-1	CASSTLTSGRPYNEQFF	TGTGCCAGCAGTACCTTGACTAGCGGGAGACCCTACAATGAGCAGTTCTTC
TRBV28	NA	NA	TRBJ2-1	CASTPALDAYEQFF	TGTGCCAGCACCCCAGCTTTGGATGCCTACGAGCAGTTCTTC
TRBV20-1	NA	NA	TRBJ2-7	CSARGAQAHEQYF	TGCAGTGCTAGAGGAGCACAGGCCCACGAGCAGTACTTC
TRBV7-9	NA	many	TRBJ1-1	CASSPYTEAFF	TGTGCCAGCAGCCCATATACTGAAGCTTTCTTT
TRBV5-6	TRBD1	NA	TRBJ1-2	CASSWGRTGALGYTF	TGTGCCAGCAGCTGGGGACGGACAGGGGCCCTTGGCTACACCTTC